This T cell receptor (beta chain) originates from a study of identical twins. Each cDNA held unique molecular identifiers, and template switching gave it a universal primer site. TCRdb ran MiXCR on the 5' RACE reads and lists one entry per CDR3 protein. The sample has fewer than 900,000 distinct CDR3 sequences; roughly 20% are singletons. All donors were healthy, and all were Caucasian. Per germline, CDR1 MGHDK and CDR2 SYGVNS. The V and J ends lost 8 bases and 5 bases, in that order; junction bases with no gene match: 12. This CDR3 comprises 15 residues. These same records also appear under a second study, on T cells expressing NK-cell markers.

Material for sequencing was PBMCs. This receptor was taken from a woman aged 18-29 years in good health. This chain links TRBV25-1 with TRBJ2-7; 10 bases are a match to TRBD2. CDR3 amino acids: CASSPMTLAGDEQYF. The DNA for the CDR3 is TGTGCCAGCTCTCCAATGACCCTAGCGGGAGACGAGCAGTACTTC.